A single sample gave rise to the 5 T cell receptor beta chains below, sequenced in a study of blood T cells in healthy people across ages (dated by TCRdb to between 2015 and 2016). Libraries were built with 5' RACE. Sequencing used an Illumina HiSeq 2500. A second PCR of about 6 to 12 cycles was performed with a sample-barcoded 5' primer and a J-beta primer mix. TCRdb cleaned the public reads at Q25 with fastp, built clones with MiXCR and kept in-frame beta chains. CDR3 protein duplicates are merged, each entry listing the most common genes and DNA. The sample contains 800,000 to 950,000 distinct CDR3 sequences, 29% of them found a single time. The ten largest clones take up approximately 10% of the sample. These data were also reused for a study on T cells of mothers and their children.

Sequencing was carried out using blood. The receptors originated from a middle-aged woman in good health.

Concerning this clonotype: One end of the junction does not line up with germline, which may come from a read error. The chain is built from TRBV27 and TRBJ1-2, with D perhaps TRBD1 (6 bases). Germline V gene data show CDR1 as MNHEY and CDR2 as SMNVEV (reference sequence). There are 14 residues in the CDR3. The CDR3 reads CASSPTGRSYDYTF. The DNA of the CDR3 is TGTGCCAGCAGCCCTACAGGGCGGTCCTATGACTACACCTTC.

The sample holds many counts of this clonotype. The rearrangement uses TRBV15 and TRBJ2-1; D gene uncertain. With 0 bases removed from V and 5 bases from J, the gap between germline ends came to 20 bases. This CDR3 is built from 18 residues. CDR1 and CDR2 (germline): LNHNV, YYDKDF (reference sequence). CDR3: CATSRDRRSQVIHNEQFF. The CDR3 DNA sequence: TGTGCCACCAGCAGAGATCGGCGGAGTCAGGTCATCCACAATGAGCAGTTCTTC.

Turning to this clonotype: A read error may explain this, as a much larger clone is one base away. The V call is TRBV27, the J call TRBJ2-1, with 8 positions matching TRBD1. This CDR3 region has 12 residues. V shed 8 bases and J 10 bases; nucleotides not matched to a gene: 7. In germline, CDR1 is MNHEY, CDR2 SMNVEV (reference sequence). CDR3 DNA sequence: TGTGCCAGCGGACAGGGACGCTACGAGCAGTTCTTC. It codes for CASGQGRYEQFF.

The chain uses TRBV7-9 and TRBJ2-4; D tentatively fits TRBD1 or TRBD2 (6 bases each). The DNA end favors TRBJ2-7, so the J call may be wrong. Germline CDR1 SEHNR, CDR2 FQNEAQ (reference sequence). The CDR3 is 15 amino acids. The CDR3 is CASSSPARGAYEQYF. The CDR3 DNA is TGTGCCAGCAGCTCCCCGGCTAGGGGGGCCTACGAGCAGTACTTC.

The rearrangement uses TRBV11-2 and TRBJ1-2; D possibly corresponds to TRBD1 (5 bases). Germline assignment: CDR1 SGHAT and CDR2 FQNNGV. This CDR3 contains 15 residues. V was cut by 8 bases and J by 3 bases, with 19 bases left in between. CDR3 sequence reads: CASSNRGGGDYGYTF. The DNA for the CDR3 is TGTGCCAGCTCCAATCGCGGCGGGGGGGACTATGGCTACACCTTC.